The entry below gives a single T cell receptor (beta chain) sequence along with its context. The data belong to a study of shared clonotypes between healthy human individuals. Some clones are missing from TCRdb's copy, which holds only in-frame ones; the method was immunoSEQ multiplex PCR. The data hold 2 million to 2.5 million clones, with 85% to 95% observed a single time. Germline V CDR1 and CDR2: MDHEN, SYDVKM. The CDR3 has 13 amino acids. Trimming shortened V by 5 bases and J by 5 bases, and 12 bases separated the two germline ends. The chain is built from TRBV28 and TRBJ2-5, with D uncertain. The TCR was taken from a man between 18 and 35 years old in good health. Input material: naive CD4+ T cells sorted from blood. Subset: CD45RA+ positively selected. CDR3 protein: CASSIKTPETQYF. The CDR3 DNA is TGTGCCAGCAGTATAAAGACCCCGGAGACCCAGTACTTC.